These 12 T cell receptor beta chains came from one sample sequenced in a study of PD-L1 blockade in urothelial cancer (dated by TCRdb to the late 2010s). Taken with the paper, the label for time point translates to: pretreatment peripheral blood. The library was produced with the immunoSEQ multiplex PCR assay. TCRdb re-hosts the immuneACCESS table, in-frame sequences only. Its copies lack some clones; in the studies checked, an unresolved V gene accounts for under half of them, and the cause for the rest is not known. Across this sample there are 65,000 to 80,000 clones, with about nine tenths seen only once. 3.5% to 5% of the sample belongs to the ten largest clones. Sample: PBMCs, taken around atezolizumab (anti-PD-L1) treatment. These receptors all stem from a man aged 65 to 85 with urothelial cancer.

The chain joins TRBV29-1 to TRBJ2-3; D gene unclear. V lost 3 bases and J 6 bases, leaving 13 bases between the germline ends. The CDR3 is made up of 13 amino acids. Germline V gene sequence: CDR1 SQVTM, CDR2 ANQGSEA. The CDR3 here is CSVDGAARDTQYF. In DNA, the CDR3 is TGCAGCGTTGATGGTGCGGCTCGGGATACGCAGTATTTT.

The chain recombines TRBV7-9 with TRBJ1-2; D ambiguous. The CDR3 consists of 14 residues. V was clipped by 1 base and J by 4 bases, with 10 bases between them. Per germline, CDR1 SEHNR and CDR2 FQNEAQ (reference sequence). CDR3 DNA: TGTGCCAGCAGCTTAGGGGAGGTACCCTATGGCTACACCTTC. As protein: CASSLGEVPYGYTF.

The chain has TRBV9 and TRBJ1-2; D not resolved. Germline V gene data show CDR1 as SGDLS and CDR2 as YYNGEE. V lost 0 bases, J lost 4 bases, and 13 bases lay in between. CDR3 size: 15 residues. The CDR3 loop reads CASSVGPAEIYGYTF. CDR3 sequence (DNA): TGTGCCAGCAGCGTAGGACCTGCGGAGATCTATGGCTACACCTTC.

This clone appeared a few times. The chain is built from TRBV7-8 and TRBJ2-1; 10 bases map to TRBD2. The CDR3 spans 15 residues. V dropped 5 bases and J dropped 7; count of bases not matched to a gene: 8. Germline loops: CDR1 SGHVS, CDR2 FQNEAQ. The CDR3 nucleotides read TGTGCCAGCAGCCCCCATTCTAGCGGGAGAAATGAGCAGTTCTTC. It is translated as CASSPHSSGRNEQFF.

The J gene is TRBJ2-6, the V gene TRBV4-2; 12 nucleotides align to TRBD2. V was pared by 0 bases and J by 4 bases, with 4 bases of the junction left unmatched. CDR1 and CDR2 (germline): LGHNA, YNFKEQ. The CDR3 totals 18 residues. The CDR3, as DNA: TGTGCCAGCAGCCAAGAATTCCTAGCGGGAGGGGGGGCCAACGTCCTGACTTTC. Protein product: CASSQEFLAGGGANVLTF.

This chain uses TRBV23-1 with TRBJ2-1; 7 bases match TRBD2. TRBV23-1 is known as an ORF, though its function is uncertain. Germline trimming cut 3 bases from V and 0 bases from J; bases unmatched to any gene: 14. This CDR3 comprises 19 residues. This chain's CDR3 is CASSHKREAKTYSYNEQFF. CDR3 in DNA: TGCGCCAGCAGTCACAAACGGGAGGCAAAGACCTACTCCTACAATGAGCAGTTCTTC.

This sequence joins TRBV19 and TRBJ1-5; 10 nucleotides agree with TRBD1. CDR3 length equals 13 residues. Germline V gene lookup returns CDR1 LNHDA and CDR2 SQIVND (reference sequence). Trimming took 10 bases from V and 2 from J; bases not matched to a gene: 2. CDR3: CAIGTGGNQPQHF. CDR3 nucleotide sequence: TGTGCCATCGGGACAGGGGGCAATCAGCCCCAGCATTTT.

The chain has TRBV6-5 and TRBJ2-3; 7 bases are shared with TRBD2. Unmatched junction bases numbered 14, after V lost 9 bases and J lost 8 bases. Germline CDR1 reads MNHEY; CDR2 reads SVGAGI. There are 14 residues in the CDR3. The CDR3 nucleotides read TGTGCCAGTTGTCCTAGCGGTGCGAGGGTTACGCAGTATTTT. This translates into CASCPSGARVTQYF.

The chain carries TRBV5-5 and TRBJ1-5; perhaps TRBD1 as D (5 bases). The CDR3 loop spans 17 amino acids. Trimming took off 1 base at V and 0 bases at J, with 14 bases between the two ends. Per the germline V gene, CDR1 is SGHKS and CDR2 is YYEKEE (reference sequence). This CDR3 is CASSLLGRAGSNQPQHF. The CDR3 DNA follows: TGTGCCAGCAGCTTGCTCGGCAGGGCTGGTAGCAATCAGCCCCAGCATTTT.

CDR3 bases: TGTGCCAGCAGCCCTAAACAGGGAAGGGTAGGAGAGACCCAGTACTTC. Its protein product is CASSPKQGRVGETQYF. The chain has TRBV14 and TRBJ2-5; tentatively, D is TRBD1 (6 bases). V lost 4 bases, J lost 4 bases, and 19 bases lay in between. The CDR3 contains 16 residues. Germline values: CDR1 SGHDN, CDR2 FVKESK.

The chain employs TRBV6-5 and TRBJ2-5; 7 bases agree with TRBD2. Per germline, CDR1 MNHEY and CDR2 SVGAGI. The CDR3 sequence is 15 residues long. The V and J ends lost 0 bases and 9 bases, in that order; junction bases with no gene match: 10. The CDR3 sequence: CASSYSGGGPRAQYF. CDR3 sequence (DNA): TGTGCCAGCAGTTACTCGGGCGGGGGACCTCGGGCCCAGTACTTC.

The chain employs TRBV28 and TRBJ2-3; 8 bases align to TRBD2. The CDR3 covers 13 residues. Trimming took 8 bases from V and 4 from J; bases not matched to a gene: 5. Germline loops: CDR1 MDHEN, CDR2 SYDVKM. CDR3 DNA sequence: TGTGCCAGCCGGGGACTAGTACCAGATACGCAGTATTTT. Translation gives CASRGLVPDTQYF.